Listed here are 13 T cell receptor beta chains from one sample, sequenced in a study of blood T cell repertoires in COVID-19. Data came from immunoSEQ multiplex PCR; TCRdb stores just in-frame clones and leaves some out. The sample has tens of thousands of clones, around 90% seen once. Input material: peripheral blood. Receptors originate from a woman aged 60-70 years with active COVID-19.

In nucleotides, the CDR3 is TGTGCCAGCAGCCCTAGGAGACTGGACGGGAGGACTGAAGCTTTCTTT. The encoded protein is CASSPRRLDGRTEAFF. The chain employs TRBV9 and TRBJ1-1; D call uncertain. Trimming shortened V by 4 bases and J by 5 bases, and 21 bases separated the two germline ends. Germline loops: CDR1 SGDLS, CDR2 YYNGEE. There are 16 residues in the CDR3.

The chain recombines TRBV19 with TRBJ2-5; TRBD1 is a possible D gene (6 bases). Trimming shortened V by 3 bases and J by 4 bases, and 21 bases separated the two germline ends. There are 17 residues in the CDR3. The germline V gene has CDR1 LNHDA and CDR2 SQIVND (reference sequence). The CDR3 DNA is TGTGCCAGTAGTATGACAGGCCAGAGGGTCCTTCGAGAGACCCAGTACTTC. The encoded protein is CASSMTGQRVLRETQYF.

This chain joins TRBV3-1 (or the pseudogene TRBV3-2) and TRBJ2-5, with 9 bases fitting TRBD1. V lost 5 bases to trimming and J lost 4 bases; unmatched junction nucleotides: 17. The length of the CDR3 is 18 residues. Germline CDR1 is LGHDT and CDR2 is YNNKEL (reference sequence). CDR3 sequence reads: CASSFASTGTGGRETQYF. The CDR3 DNA sequence: TGTGCCAGCAGCTTTGCCTCGACTGGAACAGGGGGCAGAGAGACCCAGTACTTC.

This chain joins TRBV19 and TRBJ1-1, with 7 nucleotides matching TRBD1. The germline V gene encodes CDR1 LNHDA and CDR2 SQIVND (reference sequence). The trim removed 7 bases at V and 5 bases at J, leaving 10 bases unmatched. This CDR3 is 14 amino acids long. CDR3 sequence reads: CASIRQGRRTEAFF. Written as DNA, the CDR3 is TGTGCCAGTATTCGACAGGGAAGACGAACTGAAGCTTTCTTT.

The rearrangement links TRBV6-5 to TRBJ1-6; 9 bases align to TRBD1. The length of the CDR3 is 15 residues. Germline trimming cut 4 bases from V and 9 bases from J; bases unmatched to any gene: 7. CDR1 is MNHEY, CDR2 SVGAGI, per germline. This CDR3 reads CASSSPGQGFSPLHF. The CDR3 DNA reads TGTGCCAGCAGTTCCCCGGGACAGGGCTTTTCACCCCTCCACTTT.

The V and J genes are TRBV5-1 and TRBJ2-2; no definite D call. Deletions cut 0 bases from V and 7 bases from J, with 10 bases between. CDR1 is SGHRS, CDR2 YFSETQ, per germline. This CDR3 is built from 14 residues. The CDR3 bases are TGCGCCAGCAGCTTGGTTAGAGGTGTCGGGGAGCTGTTTTTT. This codes for CASSLVRGVGELFF.

V usage is TRBV7-9 and J usage is TRBJ2-1; the match to TRBD2 covers 7 bases. Per germline, CDR1 SEHNR and CDR2 FQNEAQ (reference sequence). After removal of 3 bases from V and 1 base from J, the junction contained 6 bases not matched to a gene. The CDR3 runs to 16 residues. The CDR3 region has the DNA TGTGCCAGCAGCTTTGGCGGGAGTAGGTCCTACAATGAGCAGTTCTTC. Translation: CASSFGGSRSYNEQFF. Full variable domain (remainder filled in from reference TRBV7-9 and TRBJ2-1): DTGVSQNPRHKITKRGQNVTFRCDPISEHNRLYWYRQTLGQGPEFLTYFQNEAQLEKSRLLSDRFSAERPKGSFSTLEIQRTEQGDSAMYLCASSFGGSRSYNEQFFGPGTRLTVL.

The chain combines TRBV19 with TRBJ1-2; perhaps TRBD1 as D (5 bases). This CDR3 has 13 amino acids. Looked up from germline, CDR1 is LNHDA and CDR2 is SQIVND (reference sequence). The ends were cut back, 10 bases at V and 4 bases at J, with 16 bases in the middle. In nucleotides, the CDR3 is TGTGCCACCTCCCCCGGGGGGGTCTATGGCTACACCTTC. Translating it yields CATSPGGVYGYTF.

The chain carries TRBV5-1 and TRBJ1-2, with D hard to call. V lost 0 bases, J lost 10 bases, and 16 bases lay in between. The germline V gene encodes CDR1 SGHRS and CDR2 YFSETQ. The CDR3 sequence is 14 residues long. The CDR3 sequence: CASSLDSGKALYTF. CDR3 nucleotide sequence: TGCGCCAGCAGCTTGGATTCGGGGAAGGCCCTCTACACCTTC. Based on the CDR3 plus reference TRBV5-1 and TRBJ1-2, the full variable domain is KAGVTQTPRYLIKTRGQQVTLSCSPISGHRSVSWYQQTPGQGLQFLFEYFSETQRNKGNFPGRFSGRQFSNSRSEMNVSTLELGDSALYLCASSLDSGKALYTFGSGTRLTVV.

Note on this clone: Compared with germline, one end of the junction differs, possibly owing to a read error. The genes are TRBV5-6 and TRBJ1-2, with a possible D match to TRBD1 (6 bases). The CDR3 is 13 residues long. The germline CDR1 and CDR2 sequences are SGHDT and YYEEEE. CDR3 region: CASRLGSTGSLGF. As DNA, the CDR3 is TGTGCCAGCAGGCTGGGGTCAACAGGGTCCTTGGGCTTC.

The V call is TRBV18, the J call TRBJ2-2, with 9 bases fitting TRBD2. The CDR3 has 15 amino acids. V dropped 6 bases and J dropped 1; count of bases not matched to a gene: 3. Germline assignment: CDR1 KGHSH and CDR2 LQKENI. CDR3 nucleotide sequence: TGTGCCAGCTCGAAGACTAGCGGGAACACCGGGGAGCTGTTTTTT. Translating it yields CASSKTSGNTGELFF.

This chain connects TRBV4-2 to TRBJ1-5; 10 positions agree with TRBD1. The CDR3 sequence is 15 residues long. The ends lost 3 bases at V and 2 bases at J; junction bases unmatched: 1. Germline V lookup: CDR1 LGHNA, CDR2 YNFKEQ. Here the CDR3 DNA reads TGTGCCAGCAGCCAGACAGGGGGCGGCAATCAGCCCCAGCATTTT. Translation gives CASSQTGGGNQPQHF.

V is TRBV13 and J is TRBJ2-3; 10 nucleotides match TRBD2. Germline CDR1 reads PRHDT; CDR2 reads FYEKMQ (reference sequence). The CDR3 extends over 17 amino acids. J lost 0 bases, V lost 5 bases, and 8 bases had no gene match. The CDR3 protein is CASSIFKREGSTDTQYF. CDR3 nucleotides: TGTGCCAGCAGCATATTCAAGCGGGAGGGAAGCACAGATACGCAGTATTTT.